These 25 T cell receptor beta chains were sequenced from one sample in a study of control samples from healthy donors and cancer patients. TCRdb keeps only in-frame clones here, not all; method: immunoSEQ multiplex PCR. The sample yields 100,000 to 150,000 clones, 80% to 95% seen once. Sample: blood. These receptors were taken from a man aged 18 to 29 in good health.

This clone came up a few times. V and J are TRBV11-2 and TRBJ2-7; perhaps TRBD1 as D (6 bases). This CDR3 is 14 amino acids long. Trimming stripped 4 bases from V and 2 bases from J, with 12 bases between. Germline V gene data show CDR1 as SGHAT and CDR2 as FQNNGV. CDR3 amino acids: CASSSDSGAYEQYF. As DNA, the CDR3 is TGTGCCAGCAGCTCGGACAGCGGCGCCTACGAGCAGTACTTC.

V and J are TRBV29-1 and TRBJ2-7, with TRBD2 identical over 7 bases. V shed 7 bases and J 4 bases; nucleotides not matched to a gene: 10. Germline CDR1 SQVTM, CDR2 ANQGSEA. This CDR3 has 13 residues. The CDR3 DNA is TGCAGCGCCAAGGAAGGTAGCGGGTACGAGCAGTACTTC. Amino acid sequence: CSAKEGSGYEQYF.

The chain carries TRBV3-1 (or the pseudogene TRBV3-2) and TRBJ2-5; a possible D gene is TRBD2 (6 bases). The V and J ends lost 2 bases and 5 bases respectively, with 9 bases between them. CDR3 size: 13 residues. Germline V lookup: CDR1 LGHDT, CDR2 YNNKEL (reference sequence). CDR3 loop: CASSQSSVETQYF. DNA for the CDR3: TGTGCCAGCAGCCAATCTAGCGTGGAGACCCAGTACTTC.

The chain has TRBV19 and TRBJ1-3; maybe TRBD1 (6 bases). There are 15 residues in the CDR3. Germline-derived CDR1 and CDR2 are LNHDA and SQIVND (reference sequence). Between the trimmed V and J ends, which lost 4 bases and 0 bases, there was a span of 10 bases. The CDR3 here is CASSTDSDSGNTIYF. CDR3 in DNA: TGTGCCAGTAGTACGGACAGTGACTCTGGAAACACCATATATTTT.

Comment on this clone: At the DNA level, this CDR3 is encoded by other sequences in the same sample as well. The chain links TRBV7-2 to TRBJ2-1, with 8 nucleotides matching TRBD1. There are 14 residues in the CDR3. J lost 10 bases, V lost 5 bases, and 10 bases had no gene match. From germline, CDR1 is SGHTA and CDR2 FQGNSA. CDR3 coding DNA: TGTGCCAGCAGCCCTTGGACAGGGATCAGCGAGCAGTTCTTC. Translation: CASSPWTGISEQFF.

The chain has TRBV9 and TRBJ2-3; TRBD2 might be the D (6 bases). Germline V lookup: CDR1 SGDLS, CDR2 YYNGEE. This CDR3 contains 15 residues. The V end was cut by 0 bases, the J end by 0 bases, with 8 bases between. CDR3 bases: TGTGCCAGCAGCGTAGCCGGGGGAAGCACAGATACGCAGTATTTT. Translation: CASSVAGGSTDTQYF. The variable domain in full, completed from reference TRBV9 and TRBJ2-3, reads DSGVTQTPKHLITATGQRVTLRCSPRSGDLSVYWYQQSLDQGLQFLIQYYNGEERAKGNILERFSAQQFPDLHSELNLSSLELGDSALYFCASSVAGGSTDTQYFGPGTRLTVL.

The chain has TRBV5-1 and TRBJ1-2; D is perhaps TRBD1 (6 bases). The CDR3 totals 13 residues. CDR1 SGHRS and CDR2 YFSETQ come from the germline V gene. With 4 bases removed from V and 10 bases from J, the gap between germline ends came to 17 bases. CDR3 sequence (DNA): TGCGCCAGCAGCCCCGCAGAAGGGGGTGCCTACACCTTC. This sequence encodes CASSPAEGGAYTF.

The sample holds one count of this clone. The V and J genes are TRBV5-1 and TRBJ1-2; 7 bases match TRBD1. Germline V gene sequence: CDR1 SGHRS, CDR2 YFSETQ. V gave up 4 bases and J gave up 8 bases; unmatched junction bases: 14. The CDR3 contains 15 residues. The CDR3 region has the DNA TGCGCCAGCAGCCCCTTCTTACAGGGGATTAGGGGCTACACCTTC. Amino acid sequence: CASSPFLQGIRGYTF.

This clone was seen more than once but under ten times. The chain is built from TRBV10-3 and TRBJ1-2, with 9 bases identical to TRBD1. This CDR3 region has 15 residues. Trimming took 5 bases from V and 4 from J; bases not matched to a gene: 8. CDR1 and CDR2 from the germline V gene are ENHRY and SYGVKD. The CDR3 DNA is TGTGCCATCAGTAGTGACAGGGGGGCTGTCTATGGCTACACCTTC. Translation gives CAISSDRGAVYGYTF.

V and J are TRBV5-1 and TRBJ2-1, with D unresolved. V was clipped by 0 bases and J by 5 bases, with 6 bases between them. CDR3 length: 13 amino acids. Germline CDR1 reads SGHRS; CDR2 reads YFSETQ. This CDR3 reads CASSLDSNNEQFF. The CDR3 DNA follows: TGCGCCAGCAGCTTGGACAGCAACAATGAGCAGTTCTTC. Together with reference TRBV5-1 and TRBJ2-1, the CDR3 gives the full variable domain: KAGVTQTPRYLIKTRGQQVTLSCSPISGHRSVSWYQQTPGQGLQFLFEYFSETQRNKGNFPGRFSGRQFSNSRSEMNVSTLELGDSALYLCASSLDSNNEQFFGPGTRLTVL.

CDR3 region: CASSLRTPQETQYF. DNA of the CDR3: TGTGCCAGCAGCCTGCGGACCCCGCAAGAGACCCAGTACTTC. V and J are TRBV5-6 and TRBJ2-5; D unresolved. The germline V gene encodes CDR1 SGHDT and CDR2 YYEEEE. Trimming removed 4 bases at V and 2 bases at J, with 12 bases between. The length of the CDR3 is 14 residues.

The CDR3 coding sequence is TGTGCCAGCAGTTATACTAGCGGGGACCTGAGCTCCTACGAGCAGTACTTC. Amino acids: CASSYTSGDLSSYEQYF. The chain employs TRBV27 and TRBJ2-7; 10 positions agree with TRBD2. Looked up from germline, CDR1 is MNHEY and CDR2 is SMNVEV (reference sequence). CDR3 length: 17 amino acids. After removal of 4 bases from V and 0 bases from J, the junction contained 9 bases not matched to a gene.

This rearrangement joins TRBV6-4 to TRBJ1-6; D perhaps matches TRBD1 (6 bases). CDR3 length equals 14 residues. Germline CDR1 is MRHNA and CDR2 is SNTAGT. Trimming removed 4 bases from V and 7 bases from J, with 11 bases in between. The CDR3, as DNA: TGTGCCAGCAGTGTACAGGGTTACAATTCACCCCTCCACTTT. Encoded protein: CASSVQGYNSPLHF.

CDR3 amino acids: CASSTGTASSGNTIYF. CDR3 sequence (DNA): TGTGCCAGCAGCACCGGGACAGCGAGCTCTGGAAACACCATATATTTT. The rearrangement joins TRBV9 to TRBJ1-3; 7 bases match TRBD1. V lost 4 bases, J lost 0 bases, and 7 bases stayed unmatched. The CDR3 runs to 16 residues. Germline V gene lookup returns CDR1 SGDLS and CDR2 YYNGEE.

The chain employs TRBV7-3 and TRBJ1-1, with D tentatively TRBD1 (6 bases). Germline CDR1 SGHTA, CDR2 FQGTGA. V was trimmed by 8 bases and J by 5 bases, leaving 15 bases between them. This CDR3 has 13 amino acids. The CDR3 DNA reads as TGTGCCAGCTCTAAGGGGGTTGGGACTGAAGCTTTCTTT. Its protein is CASSKGVGTEAFF.

The chain is built from TRBV5-1 and TRBJ1-1; D might be TRBD1 (6 bases). CDR1 is SGHRS, CDR2 YFSETQ, per germline. Trimming removed 6 bases at V and 7 bases at J, with 19 bases between. The CDR3 runs to 14 residues. CDR3 bases: TGCGCCAGCACCCTGGATGGGGGGCTACGTGAAGCTTTCTTT. It encodes CASTLDGGLREAFF.

This clone has just one count. V usage is TRBV4-1 and J usage is TRBJ1-3; D call uncertain. Germline values: CDR1 MGHRA, CDR2 YSYEKL. V lost 0 bases, J lost 0 bases, and 9 bases lay in between. The CDR3 sequence is 16 residues long. The CDR3 coding sequence is TGCGCCAGCAGCCAAGATGGAGGGCTCTCTGGAAACACCATATATTTT. This gives the protein CASSQDGGLSGNTIYF.

The chain is built from TRBV12-3 or TRBV12-4 and TRBJ2-1; D is unresolved. CDR3 length equals 13 residues. Trimming stripped 2 bases from V and 8 bases from J, with 10 bases between. The CDR3 DNA follows: TGTGCCAGCAGTTTACTCCTCAGTGATGAGCAGTTCTTC. Protein product: CASSLLLSDEQFF.

V gene TRBV6-6 combines with J gene TRBJ1-3; D call uncertain. Germline V lookup: CDR1 MNHNY, CDR2 SVGAGI (reference sequence). The CDR3 extends over 13 amino acids. V lost 4 bases to trimming and J lost 2 bases, with 6 bases between them. The CDR3 region is CASSSGAGNTIYF. The CDR3 DNA sequence: TGTGCCAGCAGTTCTGGGGCTGGAAACACCATATATTTT.

The V gene is TRBV6-5, the J gene TRBJ1-3; D unresolved. The CDR3 is made up of 14 amino acids. Trimming stripped 8 bases from V and 3 bases from J, with 14 bases between. Per germline, CDR1 MNHEY and CDR2 SVGAGI. The CDR3 loop reads CASQHKPYGNTIYF. DNA of the CDR3: TGTGCCAGCCAACACAAGCCGTATGGAAACACCATATATTTT.

The chain is built from TRBV20-1 and TRBJ1-4; D is unclear. Per germline, CDR1 DFQATT and CDR2 SNEGSKA (reference sequence). Trimming stripped 3 bases from V and 6 bases from J, with 5 bases between. The CDR3 is 11 residues long. This chain's CDR3 is CSASLDEKLFF. The CDR3 nucleotides are TGCAGTGCTAGTCTAGATGAAAAACTGTTTTTT.

The chain uses TRBV6-5 and TRBJ1-2; D not resolved. The CDR3 extends over 13 amino acids. The V gene lost 7 bases and the J gene lost 0 bases, with 9 bases spanning the gap. Per germline, CDR1 MNHEY and CDR2 SVGAGI. The DNA of the CDR3 is TGTGCCAGCACCCCCTCAGCTAACTATGGCTACACCTTC. The encoded protein is CASTPSANYGYTF.

This chain links TRBV7-8 with TRBJ2-6; D tentatively fits TRBD1 or TRBD2 (5 bases each). The germline gives CDR1 SGHVS, CDR2 FQNEAQ. There are 17 residues in the CDR3. Trimming removed 5 bases at V and 0 bases at J, with 14 bases between. The CDR3 loop reads CASSAPGRRSGANVLTF. Here the CDR3 DNA reads TGTGCCAGCAGCGCACCGGGACGGCGCTCTGGGGCCAACGTCCTGACTTTC.

This clone was recorded a few times. The V gene is TRBV10-1, the J gene TRBJ2-7, with D uncertain. The germline gives CDR1 WNHNN, CDR2 SYGVQD (reference sequence). The CDR3 totals 12 residues. With 0 bases removed from V and 6 bases from J, the gap between germline ends came to 6 bases. CDR3 DNA: TGCGCCAGCAGTGAGTCTTTGGGCGAGCAGTACTTC. Its protein product is CASSESLGEQYF.

The chain has TRBV10-1 and TRBJ2-3, with D uncertain. Trimming shortened V by 10 bases and J by 0 bases, and 17 bases separated the two germline ends. Germline CDR1 reads WNHNN; CDR2 reads SYGVQD (reference sequence). This CDR3 is built from 15 residues. As DNA, the CDR3 is TGCGCCACCTCTCGGACGGATCCTAGCACAGATACGCAGTATTTT. Its protein product is CATSRTDPSTDTQYF.